A selection of T cell receptor beta chains follows, all from one sample in a study of CD8 T cells in ankylosing spondylitis. A single record per CDR3 protein comes from TCRdb applying MiXCR to the 5' RACE reads. The table lists hundreds of thousands of distinct CDR3 sequences, approximately 20% of them singletons. Sequenced input: blood, either unsorted or a sorted T cell fraction (not recorded which). The receptor source for this set is a male donor with ankylosing spondylitis or in good health (not recorded which). CDR3s include the opening cysteine and the closing phenylalanine or tryptophan. D genes are given only for firm matches. Clone size is not always given. Where it is, it says once, few, many or a class for expanded clones.

d_call j_call v_call clone_size cdr3_nt cdr3_aa
. TRBJ2-7 TRBV27 . TGTGCCACCAGCGCGGGTACCACGGGCTACGAGCAGTACTTC CATSAGTTGYEQYF
. TRBJ2-1 TRBV12-3/TRBV12-4 few TGTGCCAGCAGCCCCTTATGGGGCCGGGAGCAGTTCTTC CASSPLWGREQFF
. TRBJ2-7 TRBV4-2 . TGTGCCAGCAGCCCCTCCCTCTGGGCATGGGAAGAGCAGTACTTC CASSPSLWAWEEQYF
TRBD2 TRBJ2-2 TRBV6-2/TRBV6-3 . TGTGCCAGCAGTTACCCACCGGGGGGCGGGGAGCTGTTTTTT CASSYPPGGGELFF
TRBD2 TRBJ2-1 TRBV10-3 . TGTGCCATCAGCGCCGGGACTAGCGGGGGTGATGAGCAGTTCTTC CAISAGTSGGDEQFF
. TRBJ2-2 TRBV27 . TGTGCCGGCACCCCGGGGGCGAACACCGGGGAGCTGTTTTTT CAGTPGANTGELFF
. TRBJ2-7 TRBV7-9 many TGTGCCAGCAGCTTGGATCTCGAGCAGTACTTC CASSLDLEQYF
. TRBJ2-7 TRBV20-1 . TGCAGTGCTAGAGATGAAGGCTACGAGCCGTACTTC CSARDEGYEPYF
. TRBJ2-4 TRBV7-9 . TGTGCCAGCAGCTTAGCACCAGCCAAAAACATTCAGTACTTC CASSLAPAKNIQYF
. TRBJ2-3 TRBV12-3/TRBV12-4 few TGTGCCAGCAGTCCCTTTGGGGGGGCCATCACAGATACGCAGTATTTT CASSPFGGAITDTQYF
TRBD1 TRBJ2-7 TRBV9 . TGTGCCAGCAGCGCCTCCGGGACAGGGGTCTACGAGCAGTACTTC CASSASGTGVYEQYF
. TRBJ2-3 TRBV9 . TGTGCCAGCAGCTCTCAAGGGGGGGGTGTCACAGATACGCAGTATTTT CASSSQGGGVTDTQYF
. TRBJ1-3 TRBV29-1 . TGCAGCGTGGAGTGGGAGGCTGGAAACACCATATATTTT CSVEWEAGNTIYF
. TRBJ2-3 TRBV15 . TGTGCCACCAGCAGAGCCGCCGGTCGGTACGGCACAGATACGCAGTATTTT CATSRAAGRYGTDTQYF
TRBD1 TRBJ2-7 TRBV9 few TGTGCCAGCAGCGTTGGTACAGGGGAGTACTCCTACGAGCAGTACTTC CASSVGTGEYSYEQYF
. TRBJ2-2 TRBV5-6 few TGTGCCAGCAGCTTCTTACCAGAGGACACCGGGGAGCTGTTTTTT CASSFLPEDTGELFF
. TRBJ2-4 TRBV4-1 few TGCGCCAGCAGCTGGGACACCGGTGGGTACATTCAGTACTTC CASSWDTGGYIQYF
. TRBJ1-2 TRBV7-9 few TGTGCCAGCAGCTATAGTCGGGACACGGCATACTACACCTTC CASSYSRDTAYYTF
. TRBJ2-7 TRBV27 . TGTGCCAGCAGTTCCAGGACACTACACTCCTACGAGCAGTACTTC CASSSRTLHSYEQYF
. TRBJ1-1 TRBV3-1 . TGTGCCAGCAGCCAAGATAGCGGGTACACTGAAGCTTTCTTT CASSQDSGYTEAFF
. TRBJ2-1 TRBV28 . TGTGCCAGCAGTTTGGTAACTAGTATCCACAATGAGCAGTTCTTC CASSLVTSIHNEQFF
. TRBJ1-1 TRBV12-3/TRBV12-4 few TGTGCCAGCAGTTTTGTCTGGGGGGCGCAGGTGTGGGCTGAAGCTTTCTTT CASSFVWGAQVWAEAFF
. TRBJ1-5 TRBV27 . TGTGCCAGCAGTTTTCTTGGGGGCGGTCAGCCCCAGCATTTT CASSFLGGGQPQHF
. TRBJ2-5 TRBV24-1 . TGTGCCACCAGTGATTTGGGCGGTGGCGGGGAGACCCAGTACTTC CATSDLGGGGETQYF
TRBD1 TRBJ2-7 TRBV7-9 . TGTGCCAGCAGCCTAGGACAGGGGGCGCAAGAGCAGTACTTC CASSLGQGAQEQYF
. TRBJ2-7 TRBV12-3/TRBV12-4 . TGTGCCAGCAAGACTAGTGGGGCCTACGAGCAGTACTTC CASKTSGAYEQYF
. TRBJ2-7 TRBV10-3 . TGTGCCATCAGTGGACCACTAGTCTACGAGCAGTACTTC CAISGPLVYEQYF
. TRBJ2-2 TRBV15 . TGTGCCACCAGCCCAACCATCCGGGAAAACACCGGGGAGCTGTTTTTT CATSPTIRENTGELFF
. TRBJ2-1 TRBV13 few TGTGCCAGCAGCTTAGGGGCCGTCTCCTACAATGAGCAGTTCTTC CASSLGAVSYNEQFF
TRBD1 TRBJ2-4 TRBV20-1 few TGCAGTGCCCCGACCGGGACAGGAGGACCCTCGGACATTCAGTACTTC CSAPTGTGGPSDIQYF
. TRBJ2-1 TRBV5-1 few TGCGCCAGCACCTCTGGGTGGGGGGGGCGATATCTTGAGCAGTTCTTC CASTSGWGGRYLEQFF
. TRBJ1-6 TRBV7-9 . TGTGCCAGCAGCGGTACGGACAGCCCTTTTAATTCACCCCTCCACTTT CASSGTDSPFNSPLHF
TRBD2 TRBJ2-7 TRBV2 . TGTGCCAGCACCCCGGGGGGATCCCCCGAGCAGTACTTC CASTPGGSPEQYF
. TRBJ2-7 TRBV28 . TGTGCCAGCAGTTCCGGGACCTACAGCTCCTACGAGCAGTACTTC CASSSGTYSSYEQYF
TRBD2 TRBJ2-1 TRBV12-3/TRBV12-4 few TGTGCCAGCAGCCAGCTAGCGGGGGCCTCTAGCCATGAGCAGTTCTTC CASSQLAGASSHEQFF
. TRBJ1-4 TRBV7-9 . TGTGCCAGCAGCGGGGGTTTTGTGCCAGAAAATGAAAAACTGTTTTTT CASSGGFVPENEKLFF
. TRBJ2-1 TRBV4-1 . TGCGCCAGCAGCCCCACTGGGGCGGGTGTAGGGGATGAGCAGTTCTTC CASSPTGAGVGDEQFF
TRBD1 TRBJ1-1 TRBV12-3/TRBV12-4 . TGTGCCAGAATACAGGGGGACACTGAAGCTTTCTTT CARIQGDTEAFF
TRBD2 TRBJ2-1 TRBV12-3/TRBV12-4 . TGTGCCAGCAGTTTAGGGGCGGGGGGGACGGTACAGAATGAGCAGTTCTTC CASSLGAGGTVQNEQFF
. TRBJ2-5 TRBV10-3 many TGTGCCATCCTGGGGGAGGACCAAGAGACCCAGTACTTC CAILGEDQETQYF
. TRBJ1-1 TRBV4-2 many TGTGCCAGCAGCCAAGAGTCAGCAGGGAGGACTGAAGCTTTCTTT CASSQESAGRTEAFF
. TRBJ2-5 TRBV29-1 . TGCAGCGTTGAAGGAGGCAGCCAAGAGACCCAGTACTTC CSVEGGSQETQYF
TRBD2 TRBJ2-7 TRBV5-6 once TGTGCCAGCAGCCAGGGACTAGCGGGGGGCCACGACTACGAGCAGTACTTC CASSQGLAGGHDYEQYF
. TRBJ2-7 TRBV20-1 few TGCAGTGCTACGACTAGGTACAATACCGAGCAGTACTTC CSATTRYNTEQYF
. TRBJ2-2 TRBV7-3 few TGTGCCAGCAGCTCCGGGACTTCGAACACCGGGGAGCTGTTTTTT CASSSGTSNTGELFF
. TRBJ2-5 TRBV6-1 . TGTGCCAGCCGACAGTTTGTGGAGACCCAGTACTTC CASRQFVETQYF
TRBD2 TRBJ2-5 TRBV20-1 . TGCAGTGCTAGAGGCTTGATGGGGACTAGCGGGGGTTTGGAGACCCAGTACTTC CSARGLMGTSGGLETQYF
TRBD1 TRBJ2-7 TRBV12-3/TRBV12-4 few TGTGCCAGCACTCCGGGACAGAGTCCCTACGAGCAGTACTTC CASTPGQSPYEQYF
TRBD2 TRBJ2-3 TRBV14 once TGTGCCAGCAGCCGGAACCGCCGGACTAGCGGGGCTCGGGATACGCAGTATTTT CASSRNRRTSGARDTQYF
TRBD2 TRBJ2-1 TRBV20-1 . TGCAGTGCTAGAGATGTGGTCCGGGACGGGGGGGTCACCAATGAGCAGTTCTTC CSARDVVRDGGVTNEQFF
. TRBJ1-5 TRBV28 few TGTGCCAGCAGTCCCCGTGAGGAGCCCCAGCATTTT CASSPREEPQHF